The source of this T cell receptor (beta chain) is a study of low-dose radiotherapy and immunotherapy resistance in tumors. Study information: A total of 13 Gy over 26 weeks was given to Cohort 2 as 1 Gy per fraction every two weeks.

This clonotype was recorded at least ten times. The germline gives CDR1 LNHDA, CDR2 SQIVND (reference sequence). Deletions cut 7 bases from V and 0 bases from J, with 17 bases between. The CDR3 extends over 16 amino acids. Time point indicated: before trial treatment. TRAV- and TRBV-specific primers were used for first-strand cDNA, which covered alpha and beta chains. TCRs were put through 20 PCR cycles of amplification with Phusion. A constant-region primer and the V-primer adapter served as the primer pair. TCRdb used MiXCR to reprocess the reads, holding one entry per CDR3 protein. This sample has some 88,000 distinct CDR3 sequences, with just under 9.5% found just once.

The clonotype originates from a male donor with prostate cancer. The genes are TRBV19 and TRBJ2-3; D is perhaps TRBD2 (7 bases). The sequencing used PBMCs, collected before treatment. This CDR3 is CASTLRGGFSTDTQYF. For the CDR3, the DNA is TGTGCCAGTACCCTGAGGGGGGGGTTCAGCACAGATACGCAGTATTTT.